Below are 14 T cell receptor beta chains sequenced from a single sample in a study of OX40 agonist ivuxolimab in advanced cancers. Clones were sequenced by immunoSEQ multiplex PCR, and TCRdb holds only the in-frame ones, with some missing. The table shows under 20,000 clones, with 86% occurring only once. The source was CD4+ or CD8+ T cells sorted from blood, collected in a trial of the OX40 agonist ivuxolimab. The source of these receptors is an adult with an advanced solid tumor such as melanoma, head and neck, liver or kidney cancer.

The table lists this clone with a count of one. The V gene is TRBV7-9, the J gene TRBJ2-5, with D possibly matching TRBD2 (7 bases). The CDR3 extends over 15 amino acids. V lost 5 bases and J lost 5, with 18 bases in between. CDR1 and CDR2 (germline): SEHNR, FQNEAQ (reference sequence). The CDR3 reads CASSRMAGAHETQYF. The CDR3 DNA reads TGTGCCAGCAGCCGGATGGCGGGGGCCCACGAGACCCAGTACTTC.

The genes are TRBV12-5 and TRBJ1-2, with D perhaps matching TRBD1 (5 bases). The germline CDR1 and CDR2 sequences are LGHNT and FRNRAP. The CDR3 has 13 residues. Trimming took 7 bases from V and 4 from J, leaving 13 bases between them. The CDR3 DNA reads as TGTGCTAGTGCCCCAGGAGACAGCTATGGCTACACCTTC. Its translation: CASAPGDSYGYTF.

The V gene is TRBV19, the J gene TRBJ2-7; 8 bases map to TRBD1. V was pared by 5 bases and J by 1 base, with 7 bases of the junction left unmatched. Germline loops: CDR1 LNHDA, CDR2 SQIVND (reference sequence). The CDR3 has 15 residues. CDR3 residues: CASSHGQGPSYEQYF. The CDR3 DNA sequence: TGTGCCAGTAGTCACGGACAGGGACCTTCCTACGAGCAGTACTTC.

The V gene is TRBV10-3, the J gene TRBJ1-5, with a weak D call TRBD1 (6 bases). The germline V and J ends were trimmed by 2 bases and 0 bases, with 8 bases remaining between them. Germline loops: CDR1 ENHRY, CDR2 SYGVKD. The CDR3 covers 15 residues. As DNA, the CDR3 is TGTGCCATCAGTGAGGCAGGGGATAGCAATCAGCCCCAGCATTTT. The encoded protein is CAISEAGDSNQPQHF.

The chain joins TRBV6-6 to TRBJ2-3; 7 bases map to TRBD2. Germline V gives CDR1 MNHNY, CDR2 SVGAGI (reference sequence). The CDR3 length is 15 residues. With 5 bases clipped from V and 3 bases from J, the junction kept 8 bases outside the gene matches. This CDR3 is CASSQMAGATDTQYF. The CDR3 nucleotides are TGTGCCAGCAGTCAAATGGCGGGAGCTACAGATACGCAGTATTTT.

V is TRBV5-1 and J is TRBJ2-1; the D is unclear. The germline V gene has CDR1 SGHRS and CDR2 YFSETQ. This CDR3 contains 14 residues. V was trimmed by 0 bases and J by 7 bases, leaving 11 bases between them. Here the CDR3 DNA reads TGCGCCAGCAGCTTGGGACCCGCCGGGAATGAGCAGTTCTTC. Translation gives CASSLGPAGNEQFF.

The V and J genes are TRBV20-1 and TRBJ2-7, with a tentative D call TRBD1 (5 bases). The ends were cut back, 2 bases at V and 5 bases at J, with 7 bases in the middle. This CDR3 spans 11 amino acids. Per the germline V gene, CDR1 is DFQATT and CDR2 is SNEGSKA (reference sequence). The CDR3 region has the DNA TGCAGTGCTAGACAGGGCCACGAGCAGTACTTC. Its protein is CSARQGHEQYF.

The rearrangement links TRBV11-2 to TRBJ2-7; the D is unclear. The CDR3 totals 12 residues. Trimming removed 6 bases at V and 7 bases at J, with 13 bases between. Germline V gene data show CDR1 as SGHAT and CDR2 as FQNNGV. CDR3 protein: CASSSHRREQYF. The CDR3, as DNA: TGTGCCAGCAGTTCCCACCGGCGAGAGCAGTACTTC. Using reference TRBV11-2 and TRBJ2-7 for the parts outside the CDR3, the full variable domain is EAGVAQSPRYKIIEKRQSVAFWCNPISGHATLYWYQQILGQGPKLLIQFQNNGVVDDSQLPKDRFSAERLKGVDSTLKIQPAKLEDSAVYLCASSSHRREQYFGPGTRLTVT.

This sequence joins TRBV19 and TRBJ1-2, with D uncertain. V was shortened by 10 bases and J by 6 bases, with 15 bases between the two germline ends. Germline lookup yields CDR1 LNHDA and CDR2 SQIVND (reference sequence). The CDR3 has 12 amino acids. CDR3 residues: CATRGGWDGYTF. The CDR3 region has the DNA TGTGCCACCCGAGGAGGGTGGGATGGCTACACCTTC.

This clone was detected only a few times. The chain employs TRBV29-1 and TRBJ1-2; tentatively, D is TRBD1 (5 bases). The CDR3 length is 13 residues. Deletions cut 5 bases from V and 2 bases from J, with 12 bases between. Looked up from germline, CDR1 is SQVTM and CDR2 is ANQGSEA. CDR3 nucleotides: TGCAGCGTTCCCGACAGCGCAAACTATGGCTACACCTTC. Encoded protein: CSVPDSANYGYTF. Combining the CDR3 with reference TRBV29-1 and TRBJ1-2 gives the whole variable domain SAVISQKPSRDICQRGTSLTIQCQVDSQVTMMFWYRQQPGQSLTLIATANQGSEATYESGFVIDKFPISRPNLTFSTLTVSNMSPEDSSIYLCSVPDSANYGYTFGSGTRLTVV.

A single count supports this clone. CDR3 nucleotides: TGTGCTAGTGGTTTGGTCCACGGGGTGGGGAGGCTGGGGTATTTTTATTCACCCCTCCACTTT. Translating it yields CASGLVHGVGRLGYFYSPLHF. The chain recombines TRBV12-5 with TRBJ1-6; D is undetermined. V lost 0 bases, J lost 8 bases, and 29 bases lay in between. Germline V gene data show CDR1 as LGHNT and CDR2 as FRNRAP. The CDR3 is 21 residues long.

In this sample, this clone turned up once. The J gene is TRBJ1-1, the V gene TRBV5-1; possible D gene TRBD1, 5 bases. Deletions cut 2 bases from V and 1 base from J, with 6 bases between. CDR3 length: 13 amino acids. CDR1 and CDR2 from the germline V gene are SGHRS and YFSETQ. This chain's CDR3 is CASSFRGNTEAFF. CDR3 DNA: TGCGCCAGCAGCTTTAGGGGGAACACTGAAGCTTTCTTT.

This chain links TRBV28 with TRBJ1-1; D perhaps matches TRBD1 (6 bases). The CDR3 is 13 residues long. Germline CDR1 reads MDHEN; CDR2 reads SYDVKM. V lost 6 bases to trimming and J lost 6 bases, with 14 bases between them. CDR3 region: CASSPLGGPEAFF. Written as DNA, the CDR3 is TGTGCCAGCAGCCCCTTAGGGGGTCCTGAAGCTTTCTTT.

V and J are TRBV15 and TRBJ2-3, with D maybe TRBD1 (5 bases). The V and J ends lost 5 bases and 2 bases respectively, with 14 bases between them. In germline, CDR1 is LNHNV, CDR2 YYDKDF (reference sequence). The CDR3 loop spans 15 amino acids. The CDR3 reads CATSGHLASTDTQYF. CDR3 nucleotides: TGTGCCACCAGCGGACACCTCGCGTCCACAGATACGCAGTATTTT.